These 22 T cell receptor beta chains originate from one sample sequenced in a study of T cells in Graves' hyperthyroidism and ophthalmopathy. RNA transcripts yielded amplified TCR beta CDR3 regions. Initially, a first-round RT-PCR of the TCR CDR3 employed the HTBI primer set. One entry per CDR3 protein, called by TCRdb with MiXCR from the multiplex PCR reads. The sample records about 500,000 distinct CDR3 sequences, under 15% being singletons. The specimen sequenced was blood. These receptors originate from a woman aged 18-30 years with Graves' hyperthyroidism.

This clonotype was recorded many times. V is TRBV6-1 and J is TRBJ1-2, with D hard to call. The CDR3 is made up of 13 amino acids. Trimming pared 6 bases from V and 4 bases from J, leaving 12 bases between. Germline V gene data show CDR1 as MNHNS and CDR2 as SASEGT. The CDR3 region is CASRLSGPYGYTF. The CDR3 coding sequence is TGTGCCAGCAGGTTATCCGGACCCTATGGCTACACCTTC.

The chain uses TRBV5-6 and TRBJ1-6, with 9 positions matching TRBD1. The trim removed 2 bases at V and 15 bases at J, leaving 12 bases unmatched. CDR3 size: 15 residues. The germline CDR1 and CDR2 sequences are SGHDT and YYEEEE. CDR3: CASSFRDRVLGGLHF. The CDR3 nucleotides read TGTGCCAGCAGCTTCCGGGACAGGGTCTTAGGGGGCCTCCACTTT. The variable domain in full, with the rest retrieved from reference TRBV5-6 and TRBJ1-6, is DAGVTQSPTHLIKTRGQQVTLRCSPKSGHDTVSWYQQALGQGPQFIFQYYEEEERQRGNFPDRFSGHQFPNYSSELNVNALLLGDSALYLCASSFRDRVLGGLHFGNGTRLTVT.

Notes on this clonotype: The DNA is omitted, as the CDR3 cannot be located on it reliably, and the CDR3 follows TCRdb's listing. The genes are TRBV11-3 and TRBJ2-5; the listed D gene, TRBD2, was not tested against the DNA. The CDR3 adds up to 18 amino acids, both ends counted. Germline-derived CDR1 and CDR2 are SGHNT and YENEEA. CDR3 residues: CASSFYICSARGRETQYF.

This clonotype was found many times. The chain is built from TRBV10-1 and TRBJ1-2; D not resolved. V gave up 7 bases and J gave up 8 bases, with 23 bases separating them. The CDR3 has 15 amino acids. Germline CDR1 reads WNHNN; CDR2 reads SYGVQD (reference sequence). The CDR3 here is CASTSRTENDEGYTF. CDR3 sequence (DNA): TGCGCCAGCACCTCCAGGACCGAAAACGACGAGGGCTACACCTTC.

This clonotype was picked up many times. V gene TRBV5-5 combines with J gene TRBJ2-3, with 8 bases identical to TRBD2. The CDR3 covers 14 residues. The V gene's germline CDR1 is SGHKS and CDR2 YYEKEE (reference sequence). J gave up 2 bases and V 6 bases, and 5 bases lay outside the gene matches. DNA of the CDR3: TGTGCCAGCAAATTAGCGGGACTCACAGATACGCAGTATTTT. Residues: CASKLAGLTDTQYF.

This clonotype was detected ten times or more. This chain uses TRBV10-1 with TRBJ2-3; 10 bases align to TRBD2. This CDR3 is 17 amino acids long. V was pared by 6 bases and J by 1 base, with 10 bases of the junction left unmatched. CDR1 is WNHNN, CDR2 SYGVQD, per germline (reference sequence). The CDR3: CASSPRRTSGRTDTQYF. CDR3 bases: TGCGCCAGCAGCCCGAGGCGGACTAGCGGACGCACAGATACGCAGTATTTT.

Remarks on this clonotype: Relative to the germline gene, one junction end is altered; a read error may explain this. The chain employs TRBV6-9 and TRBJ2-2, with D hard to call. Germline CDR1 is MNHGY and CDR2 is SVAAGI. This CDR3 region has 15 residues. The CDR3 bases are TGCGCCAGCAGTGAGTCTTTTAGGGACACCGGGGAGCTGTTTTTT. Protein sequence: CASSESFRDTGELFF.

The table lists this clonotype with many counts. In DNA, the CDR3 is TGTGCCACCAGTGATCGTACAGGGAAGCCCCAGCATTTT. Residues: CATSDRTGKPQHF. This chain uses TRBV24-1 with TRBJ1-5; possibly TRBD1 for D (6 bases). Looked up from germline, CDR1 is KGHDR and CDR2 is SFDVKD. The germline V and J ends were trimmed by 3 bases and 8 bases, with 10 bases remaining between them. The CDR3 is made up of 13 amino acids.

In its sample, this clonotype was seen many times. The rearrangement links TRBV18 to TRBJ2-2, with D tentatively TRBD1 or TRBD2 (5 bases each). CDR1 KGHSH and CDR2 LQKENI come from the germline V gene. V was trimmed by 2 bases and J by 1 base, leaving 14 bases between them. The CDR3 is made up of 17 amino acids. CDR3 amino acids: CASSPSGLRGNTGELFF. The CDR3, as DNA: TGTGCCAGCTCACCATCCGGACTGAGGGGGAACACCGGGGAGCTGTTTTTT.

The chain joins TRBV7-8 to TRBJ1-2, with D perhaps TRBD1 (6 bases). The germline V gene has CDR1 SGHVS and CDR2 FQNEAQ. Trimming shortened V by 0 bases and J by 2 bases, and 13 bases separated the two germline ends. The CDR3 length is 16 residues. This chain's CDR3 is CASSLAGAGQNYGYTF. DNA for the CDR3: TGTGCCAGCAGCTTAGCGGGGGCAGGACAGAACTATGGCTACACCTTC.

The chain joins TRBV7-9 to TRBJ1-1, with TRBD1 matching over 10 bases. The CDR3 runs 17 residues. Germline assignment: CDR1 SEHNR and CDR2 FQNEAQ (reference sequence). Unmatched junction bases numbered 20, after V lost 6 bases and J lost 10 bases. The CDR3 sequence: CASSHPGGGGQGHGAFF. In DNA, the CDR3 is TGTGCCAGCAGTCACCCCGGCGGTGGGGGACAGGGGCATGGAGCTTTCTTT.

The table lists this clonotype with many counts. The CDR3 sequence: CASRTYFGSNQPQHF. The CDR3 nucleotides are TGTGCCAGCAGAACTTACTTCGGAAGCAATCAGCCCCAGCATTTT. The rearrangement links TRBV27 to TRBJ1-5; D call uncertain. Germline values: CDR1 MNHEY, CDR2 SMNVEV (reference sequence). Trimming left V 6 bases short and J 1 base short, with 13 bases between. The CDR3 sequence is 15 residues long.

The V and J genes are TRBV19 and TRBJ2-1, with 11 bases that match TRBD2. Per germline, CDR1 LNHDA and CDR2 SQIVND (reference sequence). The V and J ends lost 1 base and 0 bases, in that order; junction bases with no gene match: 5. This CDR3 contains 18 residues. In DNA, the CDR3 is TGTGCCAGTAGTATAGGGAGGGGACTAGCGGCCTCCTACAATGAGCAGTTCTTC. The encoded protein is CASSIGRGLAASYNEQFF.

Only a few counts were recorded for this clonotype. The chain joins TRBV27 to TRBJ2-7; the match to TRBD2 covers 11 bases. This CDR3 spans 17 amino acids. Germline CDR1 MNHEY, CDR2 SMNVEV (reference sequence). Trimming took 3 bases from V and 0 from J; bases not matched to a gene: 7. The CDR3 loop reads CASSLGLGLAGSYEQYF. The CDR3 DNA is TGTGCCAGCAGTTTGGGGCTTGGACTAGCGGGCTCCTACGAGCAGTACTTC.

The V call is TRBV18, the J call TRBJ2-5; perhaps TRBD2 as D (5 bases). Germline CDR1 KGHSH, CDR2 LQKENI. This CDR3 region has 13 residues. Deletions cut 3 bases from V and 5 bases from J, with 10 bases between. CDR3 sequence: CASSPGDGETQYF. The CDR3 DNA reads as TGTGCCAGCTCACCGGGAGACGGGGAGACCCAGTACTTC.

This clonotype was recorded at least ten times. The CDR3 sequence: CASPTRGTEAFF. The DNA for the CDR3 is TGTGCCAGCCCAACCCGGGGCACTGAAGCTTTCTTT. The rearrangement uses TRBV12-3 or TRBV12-4 and TRBJ1-1, with no clear D. The V end lost 8 bases, the J end lost 4 bases, and 11 bases lay between the germline ends. This CDR3 region has 12 residues.

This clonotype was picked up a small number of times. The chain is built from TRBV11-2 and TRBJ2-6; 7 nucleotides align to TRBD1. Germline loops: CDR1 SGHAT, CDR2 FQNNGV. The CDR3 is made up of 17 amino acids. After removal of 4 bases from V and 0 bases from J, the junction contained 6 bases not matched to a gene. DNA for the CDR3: TGTGCCAGCAGCTCCAGGGGGAAAAACTCTGGGGCCAACGTCCTGACTTTC. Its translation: CASSSRGKNSGANVLTF.

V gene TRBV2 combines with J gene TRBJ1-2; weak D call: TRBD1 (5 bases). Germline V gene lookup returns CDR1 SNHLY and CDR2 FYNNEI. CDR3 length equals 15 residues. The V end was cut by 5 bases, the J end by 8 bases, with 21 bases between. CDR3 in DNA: TGTGCCAGCAGTCCGAAGATGGGGCGCAACAACGGCTACACCTTC. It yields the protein CASSPKMGRNNGYTF.

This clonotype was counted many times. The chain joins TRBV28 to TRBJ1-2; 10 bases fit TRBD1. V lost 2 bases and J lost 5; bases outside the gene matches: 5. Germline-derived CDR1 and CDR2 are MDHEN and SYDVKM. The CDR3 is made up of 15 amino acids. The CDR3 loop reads CASSLLPGQGYGYTF. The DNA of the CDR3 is TGTGCCAGCAGTTTACTGCCGGGACAGGGGTATGGCTACACCTTC.

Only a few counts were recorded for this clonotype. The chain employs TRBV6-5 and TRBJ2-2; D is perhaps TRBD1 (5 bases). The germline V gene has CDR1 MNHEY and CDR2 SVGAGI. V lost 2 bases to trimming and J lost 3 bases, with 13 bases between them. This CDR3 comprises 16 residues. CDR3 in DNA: TGTGCCAGCAGTTACCAAAGGGGATCCGACACCGGGGAGCTGTTTTTT. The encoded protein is CASSYQRGSDTGELFF.

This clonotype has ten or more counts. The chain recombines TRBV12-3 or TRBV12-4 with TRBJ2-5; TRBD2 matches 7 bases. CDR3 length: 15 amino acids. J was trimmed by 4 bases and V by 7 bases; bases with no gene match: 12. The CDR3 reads CASTQGLDERETQYF. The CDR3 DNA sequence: TGTGCCAGCACCCAAGGACTAGACGAAAGAGAGACCCAGTACTTC.

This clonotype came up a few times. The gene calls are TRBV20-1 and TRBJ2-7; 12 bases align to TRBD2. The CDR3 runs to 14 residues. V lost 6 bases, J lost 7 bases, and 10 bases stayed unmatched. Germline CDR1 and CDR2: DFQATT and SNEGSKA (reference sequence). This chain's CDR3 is CSAMTSGGPWEQYF. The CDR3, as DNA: TGCAGTGCCATGACTAGCGGGGGCCCTTGGGAGCAGTACTTC.